This record looks at one T cell receptor beta chain sequence and its context. This clonotype was recorded at least ten times. The antigen this receptor binds is unknown. One base away there is no much larger clone; base qualities are not given. Library preparation employed multiplex PCR. The sequencer listed for this sample is Illumina HiSeq 4000. CDR3 regions were amplified by Arm-PCR with iRepertoire HTBI primers to construct TCR beta libraries. Before sequencing, the PCR products underwent gel purification. The study's own analysis went as follows. Across samples, fewer than 70 TRBV and 14 TRBJ segments were identified and used for gene usage analysis of CDR3 amino acid clonotypes. COPE and FqMerger were used to merge filtered high-quality paired reads into contigs. BLAST was used to align contigs to IMGT TRBV, TRBD and TRBJ reference genes, and CDR3 was defined according to IMGT. Any clonotype with a frequency above 0.1% was counted as a highly expanded clone. Shannon entropy was used to measure repertoire diversity, and the Gini coefficient was used to measure V-J evenness. A clonotype found in more than one individual was treated as public. Starting from the raw public reads, TCRdb applied fastp trimming at Q25, assembled clones with MiXCR and retained in-frame beta chains. Rows matching on CDR3 protein sequence are summarized as one entry with the most common DNA and genes. Here the V and J calls rest on TCRdb's processing, not on the authors' analysis. In all, the sample holds about 220,000 distinct CDR3 sequences, and roughly a fifth of those were seen once. The ten largest clones take up about 12% of the sample.

The CDR3 numbers 14 residues from cysteine through phenylalanine. CDR3 DNA is the only sequence kept; it has 42 bases, read in frame from the first base. The germline V gene (reference sequence) provides CDR1 LNHDA and CDR2 SQIVND. A distance of 11 bases separates the germline ends of V and J, which lose 3 bases and 3 bases respectively. This sample stems from a study of regulatory T cells in long-lasting Graves disease (TCRdb year 2021). Study-level background: Newly diagnosed Graves' disease patients had taken antithyroid drugs for less than 3 months. Peripheral blood TCR sequencing and RNA sequencing compared persistent Graves' disease patients with newly diagnosed Graves' disease patients. The study was conducted in China and was registered as a clinical trial. A total of about 33 samples were covered by TCR sequencing, comprising roughly 13 persistent and around 20 newly diagnosed Graves' disease patients. Paper-wide results and their limitations: Sequencing and analysis were limited to the TCR beta chain. Persistent disease showed preferential use of TRBV28, TRBJ1-2 and TRBJ2-5, whereas newly diagnosed disease favored TRBV20-1 and TRBJ2-1. The study examined only peripheral blood because the primary lesion, thyroid tissue, could not be accessed. Compared with newly diagnosed patients, patients with persistent Graves' disease had lower TCR Shannon entropy and fewer highly expanded clones, which suggests clonal expansion. A larger number of public clonotypes was shared among persistent patients (approximately 2,500) than among newly diagnosed patients (more than 850). The authors noted that the small sample size was a limitation that may lower accuracy.

The label giving this sample's time point can be read as: newly diagnosed GD, antithyroid drugs for less than 3 months. RNA was extracted from PBMCs in TRIzol for both TCR sequencing and RNA sequencing. The diagnosis of Graves' disease was made according to American Thyroid Association guidelines. The patients came from an endocrinology department in Xi'an, China. From each patient, about 9 milliliters of peripheral blood was collected into an EDTA anticoagulant tube. PBMCs were isolated by Ficoll Paque Plus density gradient separation without further T cell sorting. An Agilent 2100 Bioanalyzer and agarose gel were used to check RNA quality, and a NanoDrop 2000 was used to measure RNA concentration. In addition, the sample was reused for a study of T cells in Graves' hyperthyroidism and ophthalmopathy. As described in the second report: Stable Graves' hyperthyroidism was defined as the absence of progression to ophthalmopathy over 18 months of follow-up. Hyperthyroidism patients were newly diagnosed, with disease duration under 2 months, and aged 18 to 65 years. Patients with uncontrolled infections, other autoimmune diseases, pregnancy or lactation were excluded. Clinical symptoms, serum thyroxine and TRAb, thyroid ultrasound, and orbital computed tomography formed the basis for the diagnoses. For the first round of RT-PCR on the TCR CDR3, the HTBI primer set was used together with the Qiagen OneStep RT-PCR kit. Most expanded thyroid clonotypes (frequency above 0.001) were also detected in blood, a finding suggesting that blood repertoires may reflect thyroid immune responses. A 13 V-J signature model separated ophthalmopathy from stable hyperthyroidism, with about 88% sensitivity and 81% to 83% specificity in cross-validation and 80%/75% in testing. In validation, the model predicted progression to ophthalmopathy a median of roughly 6.2 months before onset, with over 55% sensitivity and roughly 72% specificity. To identify distinguishing TCR V-J signatures, a discovery cohort of around 100 patients was used, comprising under 45 with Graves' ophthalmopathy and approximately 58 with stable Graves' hyperthyroidism. Prospective prediction of ophthalmopathy was tested in an independent validation cohort consisting of 18 to 20 hyperthyroidism patients and some 17 patients who later progressed to ophthalmopathy. The approximately 98 discovery patients were randomly divided into training and test sets at a 7:3 ratio. Thyroid tissue and blood T-cell repertoires from six Graves' hyperthyroidism patients were also compared in the study. Following sampling, methimazole starting at 30 mg daily was given to hyperthyroidism patients, and high-dose intravenous methylprednisolone was given to ophthalmopathy patients. A second multiplex PCR round built the libraries, followed by size selection and purification. Paired-end sequencing of the libraries was performed with 100 bp reads on an Illumina HiSeq2000. SOAPnuke was used to process the raw data, removing reads that contained adapters or uncalled bases, had a mean Phred below 15, or lacked an exact match to the constant primer or identifier. COPE v1.2.5 was used to merge high-quality paired reads, and clonotypes were defined as unique nucleotide sequences. MiTCR v1.1 was used to align clonotypes to the IMGT TRBV, TRBD and TRBJ reference segments. Analysis was restricted to V-J combinations with a frequency above 0.0001, which covered 99.2% of repertoires. The TCS score was defined as F50 (clonal expansion) divided by E x V (chaos), with BLOSUM62-based TCRdist calculated between CDR3 peptides within each V-J. Welch's t-statistics and random forest reduced just over 500 V-J features to about 13, which were used in a naive Bayes classifier (R e1071). No statistical method was used to fix the sample size in advance, and group allocation was not hidden from the investigators. The paper reports TCR Vbeta CDR3 sequencing of over 130 peripheral blood samples: approximately 41 ophthalmopathy, fewer than 80 hyperthyroidism and around 17 progressor patients.

Sequenced here: peripheral blood mononuclear cells (PBMCs), sampled at new diagnosis, from a patient treated with antithyroid drugs. This receptor chain uses TRBV19 and TRBJ1-1; matching of 5 bases hints at TRBD1 as the D gene. The receptor comes from a woman aged 25 to 39 with Graves disease. Donor details come from another sample of the same person, matched by shared clones. The nucleotide sequence is TGTGCCAGTAGTATCCCAGGGAGTGACACTGAAGCTTTCTTT. This translates into CASSIPGSDTEAFF.